The present T cell receptor beta chain was sequenced within a study of blood T cell repertoires in COVID-19. Overall study context: COVID-19 samples collected from the United States, Italy and Spain covered acute and convalescent phases. The cDNA or gDNA used as material had been derived from T cells, B-cell-depleted T cells, or PBMCs.

V shed 4 bases, J shed 4 bases, and the junction held 5 bases outside the gene matches. This CDR3 contains 16 residues. Germline values: CDR1 LNHDA, CDR2 SQIVND (reference sequence). In the authors' workflow: Counts of nucleated cells, estimated from reference gene primer amplification, were obtained. The assay was immunoSEQ multiplex PCR, and TCRdb's table has in-frame clones only and misses some. Clone size and the V and J calls come from that table; the DNA yielded D and trimming. The repertoire consists of more than 350,000 clones, with more than 75% occurring once and the leading ten covering more than 9%. Seattle patients were enrolled during active infection and followed longitudinally.

The TCR comes from a woman aged 25 to 39 with COVID-19, enrolled during active disease. The sample was peripheral blood. This chain connects TRBV19 to TRBJ2-1; 12 nucleotides agree with TRBD2. In DNA, the CDR3 is TGTGCCAGTAGTAGTCTAGCGGGAGGGCAATACAATGAGCAGTTCTTC. Amino acid sequence: CASSSLAGGQYNEQFF.